This T cell receptor (beta chain) was documented in a study of shared clonotypes between healthy human individuals (dated by TCRdb to the early 2020s). For context, the study as a whole: The cohort comprised a couple of women and a few men aged 18 to 49 years. Different laboratories and diverse techniques were used to prepare libraries and sequence TCR repertoires, to increase sequencing depth and limit assay-specific biases. For each donor, CD4 naive and CD4 memory were each run on three plates, CD8 naive on two plates, and CD8 memory on one plate. Blood TCR repertoires of four to six healthy adults were deeply sequenced to estimate repertoire size and the extent of clonotype sharing between individuals. Each donor's leukapheresis produced roughly between roughly 0.94 and 9.5 billion PBMCs.

Using the deep immunoSEQ assay, multiplex PCR amplified TCR CDR3 regions from genomic DNA. Extracted genomic DNA from each cell subset was spread evenly across all wells of several immunoSEQ 96-well plates, with each plate serving as a replicate. For sorted subsets, 200 to 250 ng genomic DNA, equal to 30,000 or so T cell genomes, was loaded into each replicate PCR. Purified libraries were measured with a Qubit 3.0 fluorometer, size-checked on a Bioanalyzer 2100, and measured again with the KAPA Library Quantification kit. Every immunoSEQ 96-well plate was sequenced on a dedicated single-read 150-cycle Illumina NextSeq 550 flow cell. Under the source paper's analysis protocol: Because only junctional sequences without quality scores were contained in the immunoSEQ output, filtering matching that applied to full-length reads could not be performed. Sequences were annotated with PyIR, a Python wrapper for IgBLAST v1.9, and V/J genes and CDR3 were assigned using IMGT germline references. Reads were filtered out if the reads had weak V/J assignments (E-value above 1e-6), no CDR3, stop codons, out-of-frame junctions, or ambiguous translated residues. V3J clonotypes were defined as sequences sharing an identical inferred V gene, J gene, and CDR3 amino acid sequence. Percentage overlap between repertoires was calculated by dividing the number of shared unique clonotypes by the size of the smaller repertoire. Three approaches were used to assess repertoire richness: RTK rarefaction, the Chao1 estimator, and Recon v2.1 estimates of unobserved clonotypes. Generation probabilities were computed with OLGA for all TCRbeta clonotypes obtained by the gDNA method from several donors. TCRdb retrieved this table from immuneACCESS and kept in-frame rearrangements only. Not all clones are present; in checked studies, unresolved V genes account for under half, and no reason is known for the remainder. The V and J calls and clone size come from that table; D and trimming were worked out from the DNA. The sample table lists over a million clones, 95% to 97% of them with a count of one. Approximately 1.1% of the sample is held by the ten biggest clonotypes.

From the cysteine through the phenylalanine, the CDR3 covers 13 amino acids. This entry keeps only the CDR3 DNA: 39 bases, framed from base 1. At the junction V is shortened by 3 bases and J by 4 bases, with 11 bases in between. The germline V gene yields SGDLS for CDR1 and YYNGEE for CDR2. Broader findings and caveats from the paper: Sampling was restricted to blood, and TCR repertoires in tissues likely differ from the TCR repertoires found in blood. Larger estimated clonotype richness was generally found for naive subsets than for memory subsets. Because the study included only a small number of donors, the genetic and exposure-history diversity represented was limited. Incomplete sequencing was indicated by rarefaction of sorted-subset datasets, despite the large sequencing depth. Compared with non-shared clonotypes, clonotypes shared by all four sorted-subset donors had higher generation probabilities. Across a handful of donors, 4.5% to 6.5% of naive CD4, approximately 3.6% of naive CD8, about 2.3% of memory CD4, and under 0.45% of memory CD8 clonotypes were shared. Pairwise subsampling indicated that sequencing depth was expected to affect the degree of clonotype sharing among donors.

The donors were healthy, HIV-negative adults with no recently reported acute infections or vaccinations. Only Caucasian adults living in Nashville, Tennessee, USA were represented among the donors. CD4+ T cells were enriched by magnetic negative selection; naive cells were then positively selected on CD45RA, and the negative fraction formed the memory subset. Blood was obtained by leukapheresis, after which PBMCs were separated by Ficoll-Histopaque density gradient centrifugation and cryopreserved in liquid nitrogen vapor phase. Purity and quantity of every magnetically sorted T cell population were checked by analytical flow cytometry. Genomic DNA was isolated from every sorted fraction and measured by UV absorbance on a Nanodrop 2000c. Comment on this clone: The antigen it recognizes is unknown. No per-base quality is available; no much larger clone lies one base away.

The chain is encoded by TRBV9 joined to TRBJ2-7; perhaps TRBD2 is the D gene, with 6 bases matching. The sequenced material came from naive CD4+ T cells sorted from blood. Reading the label with the study, this specimen's cell subset or site is: CD45RA+ positively selected. This sequence originates from a man aged 30-40 years in good health. CDR3 reads: CASSAPGGYEQYF. The nucleotides are TGTGCCAGCAGCGCCCCTGGAGGGTACGAGCAGTACTTC.